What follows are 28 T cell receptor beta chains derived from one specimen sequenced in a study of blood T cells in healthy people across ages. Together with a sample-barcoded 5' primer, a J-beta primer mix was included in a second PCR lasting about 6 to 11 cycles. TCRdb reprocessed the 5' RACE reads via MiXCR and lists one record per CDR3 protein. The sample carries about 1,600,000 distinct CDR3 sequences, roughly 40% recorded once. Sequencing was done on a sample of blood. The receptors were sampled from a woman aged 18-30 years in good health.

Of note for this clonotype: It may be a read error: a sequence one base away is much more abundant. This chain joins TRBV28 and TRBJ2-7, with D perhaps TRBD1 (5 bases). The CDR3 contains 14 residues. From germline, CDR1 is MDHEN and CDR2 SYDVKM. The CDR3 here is CTSSLGRVSYEQYF. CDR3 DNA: TGTACCAGCAGTTTAGGCAGGGTCTCCTACGAGCAGTACTTC. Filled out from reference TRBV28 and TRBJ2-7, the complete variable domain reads DVKVTQSSRYLVKRTGEKVFLECVQDMDHENMFWYRQDPGLGLRLIYFSYDVKMKEKGDIPEGYSVSREKKERFSLILESASTNQTSMYLCTSSLGRVSYEQYFGPGTRLTVT.

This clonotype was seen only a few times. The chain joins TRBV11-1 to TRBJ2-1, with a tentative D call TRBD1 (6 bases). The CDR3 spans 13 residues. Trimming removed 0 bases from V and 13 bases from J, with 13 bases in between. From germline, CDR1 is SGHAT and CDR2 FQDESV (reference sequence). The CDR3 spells CASSLAEQGRQFF. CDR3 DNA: TGTGCCAGCAGCTTAGCGGAACAGGGTCGACAGTTCTTC.

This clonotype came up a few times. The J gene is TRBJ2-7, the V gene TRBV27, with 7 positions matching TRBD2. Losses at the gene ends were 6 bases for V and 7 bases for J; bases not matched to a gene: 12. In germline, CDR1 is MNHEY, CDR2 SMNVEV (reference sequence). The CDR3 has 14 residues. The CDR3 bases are TGTGCCAGCAGCGATCTAGCGGACCTGTTAGAGCAGTACTTC. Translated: CASSDLADLLEQYF.

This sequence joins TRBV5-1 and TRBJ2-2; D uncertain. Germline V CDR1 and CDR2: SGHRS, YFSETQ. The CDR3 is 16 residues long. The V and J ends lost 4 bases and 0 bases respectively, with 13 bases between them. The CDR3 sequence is CASSARELANTGELFF. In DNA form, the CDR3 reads TGCGCCAGCAGCGCGCGAGAACTGGCGAACACCGGGGAGCTGTTTTTT. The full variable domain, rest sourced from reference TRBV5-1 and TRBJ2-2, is KAGVTQTPRYLIKTRGQQVTLSCSPISGHRSVSWYQQTPGQGLQFLFEYFSETQRNKGNFPGRFSGRQFSNSRSEMNVSTLELGDSALYLCASSARELANTGELFFGEGSRLTVL.

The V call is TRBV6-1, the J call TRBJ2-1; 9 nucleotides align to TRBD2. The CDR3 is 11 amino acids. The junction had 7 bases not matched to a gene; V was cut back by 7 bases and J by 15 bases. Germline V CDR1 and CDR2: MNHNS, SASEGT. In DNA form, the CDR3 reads TGTGCCAGCAACCGACTAGCGGAACTGTTCTTC. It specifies CASNRLAELFF.

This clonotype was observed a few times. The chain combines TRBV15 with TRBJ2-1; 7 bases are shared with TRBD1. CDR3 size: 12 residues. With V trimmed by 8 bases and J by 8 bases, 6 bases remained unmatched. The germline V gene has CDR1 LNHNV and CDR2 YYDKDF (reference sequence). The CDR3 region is CATRTGMDEQFF. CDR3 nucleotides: TGTGCCACCCGGACAGGCATGGATGAGCAGTTCTTC.

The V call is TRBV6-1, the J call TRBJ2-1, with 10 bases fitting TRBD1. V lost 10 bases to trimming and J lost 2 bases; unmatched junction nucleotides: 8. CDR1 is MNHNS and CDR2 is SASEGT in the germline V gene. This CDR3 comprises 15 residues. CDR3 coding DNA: TGTGCCATCCCTGACGGGACAGGGGCCTACAATGAGCAGTTCTTC. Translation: CAIPDGTGAYNEQFF.

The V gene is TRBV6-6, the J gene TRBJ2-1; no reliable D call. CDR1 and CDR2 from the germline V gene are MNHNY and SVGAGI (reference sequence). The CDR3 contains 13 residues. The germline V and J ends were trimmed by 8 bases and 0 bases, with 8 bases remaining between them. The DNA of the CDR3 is TGTGCCAGCTCGGGTAACTCCTACAATGAGCAGTTCTTC. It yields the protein CASSGNSYNEQFF.

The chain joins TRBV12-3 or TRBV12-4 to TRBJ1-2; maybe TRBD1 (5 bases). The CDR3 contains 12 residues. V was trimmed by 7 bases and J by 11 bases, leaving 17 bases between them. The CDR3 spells CASTQGNRGYTF. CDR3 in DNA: TGTGCCAGCACCCAGGGCAACCGTGGATACACCTTC.

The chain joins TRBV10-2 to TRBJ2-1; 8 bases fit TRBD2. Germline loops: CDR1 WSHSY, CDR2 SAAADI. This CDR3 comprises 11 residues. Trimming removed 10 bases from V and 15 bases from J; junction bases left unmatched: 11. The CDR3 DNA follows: TGCGCCACCATGAGCGGACTAGCCATGTTCTTC. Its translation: CATMSGLAMFF.

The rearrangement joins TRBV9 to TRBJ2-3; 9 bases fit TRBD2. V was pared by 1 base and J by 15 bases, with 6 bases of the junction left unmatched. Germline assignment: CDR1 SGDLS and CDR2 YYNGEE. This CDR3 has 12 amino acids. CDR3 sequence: CASSVYAGGQYF. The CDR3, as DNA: TGTGCCAGCAGCGTATATGCGGGGGGGCAATATTTT.

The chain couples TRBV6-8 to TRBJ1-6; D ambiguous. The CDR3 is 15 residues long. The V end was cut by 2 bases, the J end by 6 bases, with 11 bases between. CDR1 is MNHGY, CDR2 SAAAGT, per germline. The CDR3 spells CASSYAGSTNSPLHF. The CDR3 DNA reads TGTGCCAGCAGTTACGCGGGGAGTACTAATTCACCCCTCCACTTT.

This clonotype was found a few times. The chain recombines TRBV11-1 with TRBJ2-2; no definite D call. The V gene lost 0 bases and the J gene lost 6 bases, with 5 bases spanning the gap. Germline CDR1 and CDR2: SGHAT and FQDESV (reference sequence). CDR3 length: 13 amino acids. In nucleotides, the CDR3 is TGTGCCAGCAGCTTAGCTTACGCCGGGGAGCTGTTTTTT. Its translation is CASSLAYAGELFF.

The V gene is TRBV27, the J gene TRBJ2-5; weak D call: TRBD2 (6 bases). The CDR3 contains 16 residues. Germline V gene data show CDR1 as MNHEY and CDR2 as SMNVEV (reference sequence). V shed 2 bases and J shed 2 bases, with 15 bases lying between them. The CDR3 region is CASSLEASEGQETQYF. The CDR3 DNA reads TGTGCCAGCAGTTTAGAGGCTAGCGAGGGGCAAGAGACCCAGTACTTC.

In nucleotides, the CDR3 is TGTGCCAGCATAACGGGACAGGGTATGGTGCAGTACTTC. It encodes CASITGQGMVQYF. This chain joins TRBV6-4 and TRBJ2-5; 9 bases line up with TRBD1. The CDR3 contains 13 residues. From germline, CDR1 is MRHNA and CDR2 SNTAGT. The V segment lost 7 bases and the J segment 11 bases; nucleotides outside the gene matches: 11.

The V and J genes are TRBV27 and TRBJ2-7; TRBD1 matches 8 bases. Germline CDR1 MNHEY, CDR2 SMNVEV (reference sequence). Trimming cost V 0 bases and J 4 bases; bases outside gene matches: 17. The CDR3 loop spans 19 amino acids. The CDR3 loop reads CASSLSGMWAGGEGYEQYF. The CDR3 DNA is TGTGCCAGCAGTTTATCCGGGATGTGGGCAGGGGGCGAAGGGTACGAGCAGTACTTC.

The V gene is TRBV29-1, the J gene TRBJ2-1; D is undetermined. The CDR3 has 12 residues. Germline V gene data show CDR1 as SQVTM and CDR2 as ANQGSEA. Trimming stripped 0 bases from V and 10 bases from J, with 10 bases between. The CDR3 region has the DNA TGCAGCGTTGAAGATCGTAAGATAGAGCAGTTCTTC. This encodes CSVEDRKIEQFF.

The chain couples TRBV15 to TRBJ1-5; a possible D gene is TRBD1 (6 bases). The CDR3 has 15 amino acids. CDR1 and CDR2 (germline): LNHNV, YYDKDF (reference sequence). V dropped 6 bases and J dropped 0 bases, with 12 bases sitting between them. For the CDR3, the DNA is TGTGCCACCAGTTATAGGGGGGATAGCAATCAGCCCCAGCATTTT. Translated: CATSYRGDSNQPQHF.

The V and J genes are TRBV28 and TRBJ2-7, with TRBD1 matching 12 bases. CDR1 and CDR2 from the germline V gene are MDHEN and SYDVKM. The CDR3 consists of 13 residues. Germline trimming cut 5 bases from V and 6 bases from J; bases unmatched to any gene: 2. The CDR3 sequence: CASSPGQGAEQYF. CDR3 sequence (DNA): TGTGCCAGCAGTCCGGGACAGGGGGCCGAGCAGTACTTC.

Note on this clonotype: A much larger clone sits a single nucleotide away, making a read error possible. The CDR3 bases are TGTGCCAGCAGCTTAAGGGCAGGACCCACAGCTACGCAGTATTTT. Its translation is CASSLRAGPTATQYF. V is TRBV7-3 and J is TRBJ2-3; D is unclear. The CDR3 extends over 15 amino acids. Germline V gene data show CDR1 as SGHTA and CDR2 as FQGTGA.

The CDR3 sequence is CASRQDGSDTQYF. The CDR3 nucleotides read TGTGCCAGCAGACAGGACGGCAGTGATACGCAGTATTTT. The genes are TRBV7-2 and TRBJ2-3; D might be TRBD1 (5 bases). Germline V gives CDR1 SGHTA, CDR2 FQGNSA. This CDR3 is 13 amino acids long. The ends were cut back, 6 bases at V and 6 bases at J, with 13 bases in the middle.

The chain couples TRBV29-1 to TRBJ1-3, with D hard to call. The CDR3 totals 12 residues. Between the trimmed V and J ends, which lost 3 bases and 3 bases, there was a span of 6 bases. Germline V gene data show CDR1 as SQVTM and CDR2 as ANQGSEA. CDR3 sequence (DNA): TGCAGCGTTGACCCGGGTGGAAACACCATATATTTT. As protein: CSVDPGGNTIYF.

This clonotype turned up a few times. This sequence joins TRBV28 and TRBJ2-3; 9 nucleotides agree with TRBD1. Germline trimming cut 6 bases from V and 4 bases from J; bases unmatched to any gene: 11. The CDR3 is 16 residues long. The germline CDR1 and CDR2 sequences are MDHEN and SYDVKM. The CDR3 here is CASSEPGQGVADTQYF. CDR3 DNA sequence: TGTGCCAGCAGCGAACCGGGACAGGGTGTTGCAGATACGCAGTATTTT.

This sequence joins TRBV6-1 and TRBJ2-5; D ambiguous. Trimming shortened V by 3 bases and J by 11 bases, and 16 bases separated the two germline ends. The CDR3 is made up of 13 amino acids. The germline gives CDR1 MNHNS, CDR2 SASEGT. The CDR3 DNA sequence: TGTGCCAGCAGTGAGTTCGTCCTACGAGAGCAGTACTTC. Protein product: CASSEFVLREQYF.

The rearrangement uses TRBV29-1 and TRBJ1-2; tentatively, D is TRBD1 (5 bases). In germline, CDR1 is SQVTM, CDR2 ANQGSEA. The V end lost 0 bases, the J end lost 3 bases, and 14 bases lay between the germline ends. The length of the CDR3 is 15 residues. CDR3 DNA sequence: TGCAGCGTTGAAGATCGGGAGACAGTTGACTATGGCTACACCTTC. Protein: CSVEDRETVDYGYTF.

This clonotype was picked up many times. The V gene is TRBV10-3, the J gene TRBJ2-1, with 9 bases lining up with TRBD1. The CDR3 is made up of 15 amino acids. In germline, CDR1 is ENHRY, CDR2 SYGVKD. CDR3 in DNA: TGTGCGGCTACGGCCGGGACAGGGCATCGCGATGAGCAGTTCTTC. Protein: CAATAGTGHRDEQFF.

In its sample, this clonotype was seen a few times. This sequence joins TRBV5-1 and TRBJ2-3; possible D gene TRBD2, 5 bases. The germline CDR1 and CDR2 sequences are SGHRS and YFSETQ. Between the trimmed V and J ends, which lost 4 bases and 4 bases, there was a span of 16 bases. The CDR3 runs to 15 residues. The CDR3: CASSQDGVPADTQYF. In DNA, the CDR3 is TGCGCCAGCAGCCAGGACGGGGTACCAGCAGATACGCAGTATTTT.

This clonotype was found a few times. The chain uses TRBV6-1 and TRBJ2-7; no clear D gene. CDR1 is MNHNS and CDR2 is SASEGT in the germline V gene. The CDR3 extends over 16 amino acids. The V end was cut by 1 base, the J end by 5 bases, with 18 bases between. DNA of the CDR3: TGTGCCAGCAGTGAAGGACAATATCTGGGCCTGCACGAGCAGTACTTC. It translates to CASSEGQYLGLHEQYF.